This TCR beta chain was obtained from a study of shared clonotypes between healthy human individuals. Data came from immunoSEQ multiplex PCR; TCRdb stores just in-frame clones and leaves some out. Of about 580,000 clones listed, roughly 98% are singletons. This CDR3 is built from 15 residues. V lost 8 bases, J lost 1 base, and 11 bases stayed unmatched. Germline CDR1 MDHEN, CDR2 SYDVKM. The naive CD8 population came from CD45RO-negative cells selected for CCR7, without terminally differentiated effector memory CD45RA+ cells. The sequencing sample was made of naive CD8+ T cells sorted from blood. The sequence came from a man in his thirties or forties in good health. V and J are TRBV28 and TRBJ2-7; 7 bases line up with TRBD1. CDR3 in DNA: TGTGCCAGCCGAACTGGGACAGATCTTTCCTACGAGCAGTACTTC. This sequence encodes CASRTGTDLSYEQYF. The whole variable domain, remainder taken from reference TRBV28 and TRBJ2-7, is DVKVTQSSRYLVKRTGEKVFLECVQDMDHENMFWYRQDPGLGLRLIYFSYDVKMKEKGDIPEGYSVSREKKERFSLILESASTNQTSMYLCASRTGTDLSYEQYFGPGTRLTVT.